The 28 T cell receptor beta chains below were found in one sample sequenced in a study of monozygotic twins with inflammatory bowel disease. TCRdb reprocessed the 5' RACE reads and reports one entry per CDR3 protein, with no DNA. The table for this sample gives approximately 300,000 distinct CDR3 sequences. The sample was blood. The receptors stem from a human donor with ulcerative colitis or Crohn's disease, or a healthy co-twin of an affected twin (not recorded which).

The genes are TRBV4-3 and TRBJ1-4. CDR1 LGHNA and CDR2 YSLEER come from the germline V gene. There are 16 residues in the CDR3. CDR3 amino acids: CASSQEARGSNEKLFF.

CDR3 residues: CASSLRLAGAQETQYF. This chain joins TRBV5-1 and TRBJ2-5; TCRdb picks TRBD2, but there is no DNA to check that call. The CDR3 length is 16 residues. CDR1 and CDR2 from the germline V gene are SGHRS and YFSETQ.

This chain uses TRBV28 with TRBJ2-3; TCRdb calls TRBD2, which cannot be checked without DNA. Per the germline V gene, CDR1 is MDHEN and CDR2 is SYDVKM. The CDR3 contains 16 residues. The CDR3 spells CASSYGLAAYTDTQYF.

This sequence joins TRBV5-1 and TRBJ2-6. CDR1 is SGHRS, CDR2 YFSETQ, per germline. This CDR3 comprises 14 residues. This chain's CDR3 is CASSSISGANVLTF.

This rearrangement joins TRBV30 to TRBJ1-5; TCRdb outputs TRBD1, but without DNA this stays unchecked. The length of the CDR3 is 15 residues. Germline V gene lookup returns CDR1 GTSNPN and CDR2 SVGIG (reference sequence). CDR3 sequence reads: CAWSVGAAKGQPQHF.

V usage is TRBV7-9 and J usage is TRBJ2-1; TCRdb lists TRBD2, though no DNA is available to test this call. The germline CDR1 and CDR2 sequences are SEHNR and FQNEAQ (reference sequence). The CDR3 has 16 residues. The CDR3 loop reads CASTKTGGRAVNEQFF.

This chain's CDR3 is CASRGSSGRAYRHEQYF. V and J are TRBV27 and TRBJ2-7; TCRdb returns TRBD2, unconfirmable since there is no DNA. Germline lookup yields CDR1 MNHEY and CDR2 SMNVEV (reference sequence). The CDR3 has 17 amino acids.

The chain joins TRBV29-1 to TRBJ2-2. Germline V gives CDR1 SQVTM, CDR2 ANQGSEA. The CDR3 runs to 13 residues. The CDR3 region is CSVVRLNTGELFF.

The rearrangement uses TRBV14 and TRBJ2-2. There are 13 residues in the CDR3. CDR1 is SGHDN and CDR2 is FVKESK in the germline V gene. This chain's CDR3 is CASSPISSGELFF.

The chain joins TRBV27 to TRBJ1-6; the D call from TCRdb, TRBD1, cannot be confirmed without DNA. Per germline, CDR1 MNHEY and CDR2 SMNVEV (reference sequence). The CDR3 contains 13 residues. The CDR3 sequence is CASSFQGVSPLHF.

This chain links TRBV13 with TRBJ1-4. The CDR3 contains 16 residues. The germline CDR1 and CDR2 sequences are PRHDT and FYEKMQ (reference sequence). CDR3 loop: CASSKAGRGSNEKLFF.

The chain has TRBV4-3 and TRBJ2-3. Germline V gene lookup returns CDR1 LGHNA and CDR2 YSLEER. This CDR3 has 15 amino acids. CDR3 residues: CASSQGFVLTDTQYF.

The chain recombines TRBV29-1 with TRBJ2-1; TCRdb lists TRBD2, though no DNA is available to test this call. The CDR3 runs 13 residues. Germline CDR1 is SQVTM and CDR2 is ANQGSEA. CDR3 sequence reads: CSVGGRLVNEQFF.

V and J are TRBV9 and TRBJ2-3; the TCRdb call, TRBD1, lacks DNA for checking. Looked up from germline, CDR1 is SGDLS and CDR2 is YYNGEE. This CDR3 has 15 amino acids. This CDR3 reads CASSVGGLSTDTQYF. Full variable domain (outside the CDR3, taken from reference TRBV9 and TRBJ2-3): DSGVTQTPKHLITATGQRVTLRCSPRSGDLSVYWYQQSLDQGLQFLIQYYNGEERAKGNILERFSAQQFPDLHSELNLSSLELGDSALYFCASSVGGLSTDTQYFGPGTRLTVL.

The V and J genes are TRBV6-1 and TRBJ1-1; absent DNA, TCRdb's TRBD1 call cannot be checked. CDR1 and CDR2 from the germline V gene are MNHNS and SASEGT. The CDR3 is made up of 14 amino acids. CDR3 protein: CASRRDRGVSEAFF.

This chain links TRBV5-1 with TRBJ2-1; checking the TCRdb D call of TRBD2 is not possible without DNA. CDR3 length: 16 amino acids. Germline assignment: CDR1 SGHRS and CDR2 YFSETQ. The CDR3 spells CASSSLTSGSYNEQFF.

CDR3 amino acids: CSARAGGAPGRETQYF. This chain connects TRBV20-1 to TRBJ2-5; with no DNA, the TCRdb D assignment of TRBD1 cannot be verified. Germline V gene lookup returns CDR1 DFQATT and CDR2 SNEGSKA (reference sequence). The CDR3 totals 16 residues.

This rearrangement joins TRBV18 to TRBJ2-1; TCRdb's D call of TRBD2 is untestable without DNA. Germline-derived CDR1 and CDR2 are KGHSH and LQKENI. This CDR3 contains 17 residues. The CDR3 protein is CASSYRTSAISYNEQFF.

This rearrangement joins TRBV5-6 to TRBJ2-7. The germline V gene has CDR1 SGHDT and CDR2 YYEEEE. This CDR3 contains 12 residues. This CDR3 reads CASSWVSYGQYF.

The rearrangement uses TRBV7-8 and TRBJ2-1; TCRdb designates TRBD1, a call that cannot be tested without DNA. The CDR3 spans 15 residues. Germline values: CDR1 SGHVS, CDR2 FQNEAQ. CDR3 amino acids: CASSSLAPTYNEQFF.

The J gene is TRBJ2-2, the V gene TRBV15; the TCRdb D gene call, TRBD2, has no DNA to confirm it. This CDR3 contains 16 residues. Germline values: CDR1 LNHNV, CDR2 YYDKDF (reference sequence). The CDR3 spells CATSTLRGPDTGELFF.

The rearrangement uses TRBV15 and TRBJ2-3; the D call of TRBD1 rests on TCRdb alone, since no DNA is present to check it. CDR1 and CDR2 (germline): LNHNV, YYDKDF (reference sequence). The CDR3 has 16 residues. The CDR3 region is CATASSALGRTDTQYF.

This rearrangement joins TRBV12-3 or TRBV12-4 to TRBJ1-4; TCRdb's D gene call, TRBD1, goes unchecked for lack of DNA. The CDR3 is made up of 14 amino acids. The chain's CDR3 is CASSSGTVYEKLFF.

The chain uses TRBV28 and TRBJ2-7; checking the TCRdb D call of TRBD1 is not possible without DNA. Germline assignment: CDR1 MDHEN and CDR2 SYDVKM. The CDR3 runs to 14 residues. The chain's CDR3 is CASKGQGSYYEQYF. The variable domain in full, completed from reference TRBV28 and TRBJ2-7, reads DVKVTQSSRYLVKRTGEKVFLECVQDMDHENMFWYRQDPGLGLRLIYFSYDVKMKEKGDIPEGYSVSREKKERFSLILESASTNQTSMYLCASKGQGSYYEQYFGPGTRLTVT.

This chain's CDR3 is CASSLQGSIETQYF. The genes are TRBV5-1 and TRBJ2-5; the TRBD1 assignment by TCRdb is unverifiable without DNA. From germline, CDR1 is SGHRS and CDR2 YFSETQ. This CDR3 is built from 14 residues.

J is TRBJ1-4 and V is TRBV12-3 or TRBV12-4; the D call from TCRdb, TRBD1, cannot be confirmed without DNA. CDR3 length: 14 residues. The CDR3: CASSMTGGSSKLFF.

The V and J genes are TRBV27 and TRBJ1-2. CDR3 length equals 15 residues. The germline V gene has CDR1 MNHEY and CDR2 SMNVEV (reference sequence). CDR3 sequence: CASSLYSRLGYGYTF.

The chain employs TRBV5-4 and TRBJ2-2. CDR1 is SGHNT, CDR2 YYREEE, per germline (reference sequence). The CDR3 totals 15 residues. CDR3 in amino acids: CASSLPSWYSGELFF.